Shown below are 17 T cell receptor beta chains from a single sample sequenced in a study of CD4+ T cells in melanoma. Repertoires were generated with immunoSEQ multiplex PCR, while TCRdb's copy carries only in-frame clones and drops some. This table holds tens of thousands of clones, about 70% found once. Sequencing used tumor tissue. The receptors come from a human donor with melanoma.

This clone came up a few times. The J gene is TRBJ2-2, the V gene TRBV11-2, with 8 bases fitting TRBD1. V lost 4 bases to trimming and J lost 5 bases; unmatched junction nucleotides: 3. CDR1 is SGHAT and CDR2 is FQNNGV in the germline V gene. The length of the CDR3 is 14 residues. CDR3 protein: CASSSDRVTGELFF. The CDR3 DNA follows: TGTGCCAGCAGCTCGGACAGGGTTACCGGGGAGCTGTTTTTT.

The V call is TRBV7-6, the J call TRBJ1-6, with unresolved D. With 0 bases removed from V and 3 bases from J, the gap between germline ends came to 0 bases. The CDR3 is 13 amino acids. Germline CDR1 and CDR2: SGHVS and FNYEAQ. For the CDR3, the DNA is TGTGCCAGCAGCTTAGCCTATAATTCACCCCTCCACTTT. It translates to CASSLAYNSPLHF.

The chain combines TRBV6-1 with TRBJ2-5, with D unclear. CDR3 length equals 15 residues. Germline values: CDR1 MNHNS, CDR2 SASEGT. V shed 10 bases and J shed 4 bases, with 22 bases lying between them. CDR3 sequence reads: CATRTRPVLPETQYF. CDR3 DNA: TGTGCCACTAGGACCCGACCCGTACTCCCAGAGACCCAGTACTTC.

The rearrangement links TRBV27 to TRBJ2-6, with 8 positions matching TRBD1. CDR3 size: 18 residues. V trimming: 4 bases; J trimming: 1 base; junction bases outside the gene matches: 9. Germline V gene sequence: CDR1 MNHEY, CDR2 SMNVEV (reference sequence). CDR3 protein: CASSWLGQGRSGANVLTF. Here the CDR3 DNA reads TGTGCCAGCAGTTGGCTTGGACAGGGAAGATCTGGGGCCAACGTCCTGACTTTC.

The J gene is TRBJ1-2, the V gene TRBV7-9; D is possibly TRBD1 (6 bases). Germline CDR1 is SEHNR and CDR2 is FQNEAQ (reference sequence). The CDR3 runs 14 residues. Trimming left V 5 bases short and J 6 bases short, with 16 bases between. Here the CDR3 DNA reads TGTGCCAGCAGCCCTCACCCGGGGGGCGATGGCTACACCTTC. Translating gives CASSPHPGGDGYTF.

This clone was detected ten times or more. The chain combines TRBV6-5 with TRBJ1-1; possibly TRBD1 for D (6 bases). Germline loops: CDR1 MNHEY, CDR2 SVGAGI. The CDR3 totals 13 residues. Trimming shortened V by 6 bases and J by 5 bases, and 13 bases separated the two germline ends. CDR3 DNA: TGTGCCAGCAGAGTGGGGGCGGGGACTGAAGCTTTCTTT. Its protein product is CASRVGAGTEAFF.

The chain combines TRBV6-5 with TRBJ1-1; 8 bases agree with TRBD1. With V trimmed by 7 bases and J by 4 bases, 2 bases remained unmatched. Germline assignment: CDR1 MNHEY and CDR2 SVGAGI. The length of the CDR3 is 12 residues. The CDR3 bases are TGTGCCAGCACGGACAGGGTCACTGAAGCTTTCTTT. As protein: CASTDRVTEAFF.

J is TRBJ2-5 and V is TRBV9, with D perhaps given as TRBD1 or TRBD2 (5 bases each). The V end lost 8 bases, the J end lost 5 bases, and 13 bases lay between the germline ends. The germline gives CDR1 SGDLS, CDR2 YYNGEE. This CDR3 spans 12 amino acids. This CDR3 is CASAGTGETQYF. Here the CDR3 DNA reads TGTGCCAGTGCCGGGACCGGGGAGACCCAGTACTTC. Using reference TRBV9 and TRBJ2-5 for the parts outside the CDR3, the full variable domain is DSGVTQTPKHLITATGQRVTLRCSPRSGDLSVYWYQQSLDQGLQFLIQYYNGEERAKGNILERFSAQQFPDLHSELNLSSLELGDSALYFCASAGTGETQYFGPGTRLLVL.

The chain has TRBV6-6 and TRBJ2-7, with D maybe TRBD1 (6 bases). The CDR3 has 13 amino acids. Germline lookup yields CDR1 MNHNY and CDR2 SVGAGI (reference sequence). V lost 2 bases and J lost 6, with 11 bases in between. The CDR3 is CASSYPGTSEQYF. DNA of the CDR3: TGTGCCAGCAGTTACCCGGGGACAAGCGAGCAGTACTTC.

The chain is built from TRBV7-2 and TRBJ1-1; D is unresolved. Germline V gene sequence: CDR1 SGHTA, CDR2 FQGNSA. This CDR3 is 14 amino acids long. The V end was cut by 3 bases, the J end by 4 bases, with 12 bases between. CDR3 in DNA: TGTGCCAGCAGCTTGAATTGGTTCAGCACTGAAGCTTTCTTT. Translating it yields CASSLNWFSTEAFF.

The J gene is TRBJ2-2, the V gene TRBV15; maybe TRBD2 (5 bases). The germline gives CDR1 LNHNV, CDR2 YYDKDF (reference sequence). The CDR3 is 13 amino acids. The V end lost 5 bases, the J end lost 13 bases, and 17 bases lay between the germline ends. CDR3 DNA sequence: TGTGCCACCAGCGGTAGACTGTCCGGAGGGCTGTTTTTT. Translating gives CATSGRLSGGLFF.

This clone is medium-sized. The chain couples TRBV6-6 to TRBJ1-3; no firm D call. Germline V lookup: CDR1 MNHNY, CDR2 SVGAGI (reference sequence). V was pared by 2 bases and J by 0 bases, with 11 bases between. The CDR3 consists of 16 residues. The CDR3 is CASSYPLSRSGNTIYF. The CDR3 DNA reads as TGTGCCAGCAGTTACCCTCTTAGTCGCTCTGGAAACACCATATATTTT.

J is TRBJ1-1 and V is TRBV2, with 8 positions matching TRBD1. Germline V gene lookup returns CDR1 SNHLY and CDR2 FYNNEI. This CDR3 contains 13 residues. The V segment lost 6 bases and the J segment 7 bases; nucleotides outside the gene matches: 7. This chain's CDR3 is CASRGQGAGEAFF. The CDR3 DNA sequence: TGTGCCAGCAGGGGGCAGGGGGCAGGTGAAGCTTTCTTT.

This sequence joins TRBV6-5 and TRBJ1-1; D is possibly TRBD1 (5 bases). Trimming took 6 bases from V and 8 from J, leaving 22 bases between them. This CDR3 has 15 amino acids. Germline CDR1 and CDR2: MNHEY and SVGAGI. The DNA for the CDR3 is TGTGCCAGCAGCCGAGGGGACGGCCCTATTACGGAAGCTTTCTTT. Translation: CASSRGDGPITEAFF.

The genes are TRBV29-1 and TRBJ2-1; 7 bases agree with TRBD1. The CDR3 extends over 14 amino acids. Germline trimming cut 7 bases from V and 5 bases from J; bases unmatched to any gene: 11. Germline V gene sequence: CDR1 SQVTM, CDR2 ANQGSEA. The CDR3 coding sequence is TGCAGCGGGAAGACAGGGCCGAATAACAATGAGCAGTTCTTC. It yields the protein CSGKTGPNNNEQFF.

In its sample, this clone was seen a few times. The J gene is TRBJ1-2, the V gene TRBV5-1; 9 bases are shared with TRBD1. The CDR3 has 15 residues. J was trimmed by 4 bases and V by 5 bases; bases with no gene match: 9. Germline CDR1 is SGHRS and CDR2 is YFSETQ. The DNA of the CDR3 is TGCGCCAGCAGAACCGGGACAGGGTATAGCTATGGCTACACCTTC. Encoded protein: CASRTGTGYSYGYTF.

This chain connects TRBV7-2 to TRBJ2-7; possibly TRBD1 for D (6 bases). Trimming removed 1 base at V and 2 bases at J, with 9 bases between. From germline, CDR1 is SGHTA and CDR2 FQGNSA. The CDR3 runs 14 residues. DNA for the CDR3: TGTGCCAGCAGCTTAGGGGGGCCCCCCTACGAGCAGTACTTC. Translating gives CASSLGGPPYEQYF.